The 12 T cell receptor beta chains reported below all come from one sample, sequenced in a study of OX40 agonist ivuxolimab in advanced cancers. TCRdb's table, derived via immunoSEQ multiplex PCR, lists solely in-frame clones and lacks some. This sample has around 88,000 clones, with about 92% found just once. This specimen was CD4+ or CD8+ T cells sorted from blood, taken in a trial of the OX40 agonist ivuxolimab. The source is an adult with an advanced solid tumor such as melanoma, head and neck, liver or kidney cancer.

The chain combines TRBV6-5 with TRBJ2-2; 11 nucleotides align to TRBD2. The CDR3 runs 15 residues. Germline values: CDR1 MNHEY, CDR2 SVGAGI. V lost 6 bases to trimming and J lost 5 bases; unmatched junction nucleotides: 5. The CDR3 spells CASRELAGDTGELFF. The CDR3 DNA reads as TGTGCCAGCAGGGAACTAGCGGGGGATACCGGGGAGCTGTTTTTT.

The chain has TRBV6-1 and TRBJ2-5, with TRBD1 matching 8 bases. This CDR3 contains 14 residues. With V trimmed by 6 bases and J by 1 base, 4 bases remained unmatched. CDR1 is MNHNS and CDR2 is SASEGT in the germline V gene. This CDR3 is CASSVTGGQETQYF. CDR3 in DNA: TGTGCCAGCAGCGTTACAGGGGGCCAAGAGACCCAGTACTTC.

The chain employs TRBV6-6 and TRBJ2-5, with D tentatively TRBD1 or TRBD2 (6 bases each). V dropped 6 bases and J dropped 9 bases, with 17 bases sitting between them. The CDR3 is 13 residues long. CDR1 and CDR2 from the germline V gene are MNHNY and SVGAGI (reference sequence). The CDR3 nucleotides read TGTGCCAGCAGCGGTCAGGGGTCGGGGGCCCAGTACTTC. This translates into CASSGQGSGAQYF.

The chain is built from TRBV9 and TRBJ2-4; 7 positions match TRBD2. Germline CDR1 is SGDLS and CDR2 is YYNGEE. With V trimmed by 2 bases and J by 9 bases, 8 bases remained unmatched. The CDR3 sequence is 14 residues long. CDR3 coding DNA: TGTGCCAGCAGCGTCAATCCCGGCGGGGGCATTCAGTACTTC. Residues: CASSVNPGGGIQYF.

About this clone: Mismatch with germline at one junction end may stem from a read error. The chain is built from TRBV7-7 and TRBJ2-5; 7 bases are shared with TRBD2. Looked up from germline, CDR1 is SSHAT and CDR2 is FNYEAQ (reference sequence). The CDR3 covers 17 residues. The CDR3 protein is CASSLAVRGLEGETQYF. The CDR3 coding sequence is TGTGCTAGCAGCTTAGCCGTTCGTGGACTAGAAGGAGAGACCCAGTACTTC.

The chain joins TRBV30 to TRBJ2-7; D is ambiguous. This CDR3 is built from 12 residues. Germline CDR1 reads GTSNPN; CDR2 reads SVGIG (reference sequence). V was cut by 2 bases and J by 1 base, with 6 bases left in between. The CDR3 coding sequence is TGTGCCTGGAGTAGTCTATCCTACGAGCAGTACTTC. Translation gives CAWSSLSYEQYF.

CDR3: CASSLRDSSTDTQYF. The CDR3 region has the DNA TGTGCCAGCAGTCTCCGGGACAGCTCAACAGATACGCAGTATTTT. The genes are TRBV6-5 and TRBJ2-3, with 7 nucleotides matching TRBD1. Per the germline V gene, CDR1 is MNHEY and CDR2 is SVGAGI. The CDR3 is made up of 15 amino acids. Trimming took 5 bases from V and 3 from J; bases not matched to a gene: 8.

The gene calls are TRBV19 and TRBJ2-2; D perhaps matches TRBD1 (5 bases). Germline V CDR1 and CDR2: LNHDA, SQIVND (reference sequence). V lost 5 bases to trimming and J lost 1 base, with 8 bases between them. CDR3 length: 14 residues. The CDR3 region is CASSPDRNTGELFF. The CDR3 nucleotides read TGTGCCAGTAGTCCCGACAGGAACACCGGGGAGCTGTTTTTT.

This chain links TRBV9 with TRBJ2-5; D not certain. The CDR3 is 13 amino acids. Germline V gene sequence: CDR1 SGDLS, CDR2 YYNGEE. V was trimmed by 0 bases and J by 1 base, leaving 4 bases between them. CDR3 coding DNA: TGTGCCAGCAGCGTAGGCTTCCAAGAGACCCAGTACTTC. It translates to CASSVGFQETQYF.

The chain joins TRBV19 to TRBJ2-7; D call uncertain. Deletions cut 4 bases from V and 3 bases from J, with 10 bases between. CDR1 and CDR2 from the germline V gene are LNHDA and SQIVND (reference sequence). The CDR3 contains 13 residues. CDR3 bases: TGTGCCAGTAGTACAGACGGGTTCTACGAGCAGTACTTC. It is translated as CASSTDGFYEQYF. Complete variable domain (other parts from reference TRBV19 and TRBJ2-7): DGGITQSPKYLFRKEGQNVTLSCEQNLNHDAMYWYRQDPGQGLRLIYYSQIVNDFQKGDIAEGYSVSREKKESFPLTVTSAQKNPTAFYLCASSTDGFYEQYFGPGTRLTVT.

The gene calls are TRBV6-5 and TRBJ2-3; a weak D match, TRBD2 (5 bases). This CDR3 is built from 15 residues. CDR1 MNHEY and CDR2 SVGAGI come from the germline V gene. V lost 3 bases and J lost 0, with 10 bases in between. CDR3 region: CASSYWESSTDTQYF. The CDR3 DNA sequence: TGTGCCAGCAGTTATTGGGAGTCTAGCACAGATACGCAGTATTTT.

This sequence joins TRBV19 and TRBJ1-1; D gene uncertain. The CDR3 has 14 residues. V was clipped by 5 bases and J by 7 bases, with 17 bases between them. CDR1 LNHDA and CDR2 SQIVND come from the germline V gene (reference sequence). Here the CDR3 reads CASSPQSRIGEAFF. The CDR3 DNA reads as TGTGCCAGTAGTCCCCAGTCCAGGATCGGTGAAGCTTTCTTT.